This T cell receptor (beta chain) was captured by sequencing in a study of CD8+ T cells in alopecia areata. General observations from the study: Relative to normal scalp, lesional scalp, especially alopecia totalis/universalis, showed higher clonality.

As the sequencing template, cDNA was produced by extracting RNA and reverse transcribing it. Profiling relied on immunoSEQ multiplex PCR, and the TCRdb table lists in-frame clones only, not all of them. The sample carries around 160,000 clones, 85% to 90% recorded once. The V and J ends lost 4 bases and 2 bases respectively, with 12 bases between them. Looked up from germline, CDR1 is SQVTM and CDR2 is ANQGSEA. The CDR3 length is 13 residues. Details on this clone: The target antigen is unknown.

The sequence was collected from a human donor with alopecia areata. V and J are TRBV29-1 and TRBJ2-7, with D uncertain. The material was CD8+ T cells sorted from blood, obtained at week 0. Here the CDR3 DNA reads TGCAGCGTTGCCGGCCCAACGGCCTACGAGCAGTACTTC. It is translated as CSVAGPTAYEQYF.